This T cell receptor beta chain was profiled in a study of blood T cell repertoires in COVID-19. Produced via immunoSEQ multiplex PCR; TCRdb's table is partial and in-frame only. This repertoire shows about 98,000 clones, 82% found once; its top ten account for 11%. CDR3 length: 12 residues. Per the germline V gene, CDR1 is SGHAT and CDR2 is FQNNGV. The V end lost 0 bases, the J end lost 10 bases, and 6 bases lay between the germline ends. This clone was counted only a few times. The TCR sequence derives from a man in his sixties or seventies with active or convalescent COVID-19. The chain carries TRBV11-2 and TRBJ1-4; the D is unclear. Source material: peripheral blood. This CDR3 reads CASSLDSPKLFF. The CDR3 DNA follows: TGTGCCAGCAGCTTAGACAGTCCAAAACTGTTTTTT.